This TCR beta chain was observed in a study of blood T cell repertoires in COVID-19. About the study: Material from acute and convalescent COVID-19 was sourced from the United States, Italy and Spain. Sample material is recorded as cDNA or gDNA derived from T cells, B-cell-depleted T cells, or PBMCs.

Trimming took 5 bases from V and 6 from J, leaving 14 bases between them. This CDR3 contains 14 residues. Germline V gene data show CDR1 as SGHAT and CDR2 as FQNNGV. Only in-frame clones appear in the TCRdb table, and some are missing; sequencing was by immunoSEQ multiplex PCR. The sample has 130,000 to 150,000 clones, around nine tenths seen once. The receptor was derived from a human donor in a cohort sampled during active COVID-19. The gene calls are TRBV11-2 and TRBJ2-1; tentative D call: TRBD1 (5 bases). Sequencing was performed on peripheral blood. The CDR3 sequence: CASSAGILGNEQFF. The CDR3 nucleotides are TGTGCCAGCAGCGCAGGGATTCTAGGCAATGAGCAGTTCTTC.